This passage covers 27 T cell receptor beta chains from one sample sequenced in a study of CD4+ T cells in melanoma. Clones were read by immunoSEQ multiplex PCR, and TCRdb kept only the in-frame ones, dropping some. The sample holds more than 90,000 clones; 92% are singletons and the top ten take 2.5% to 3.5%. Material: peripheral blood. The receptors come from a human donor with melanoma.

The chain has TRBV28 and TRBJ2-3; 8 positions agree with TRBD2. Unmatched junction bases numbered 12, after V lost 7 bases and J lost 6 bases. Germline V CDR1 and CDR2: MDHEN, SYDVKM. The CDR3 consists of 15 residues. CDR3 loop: CASTSSGGRRDTQYF. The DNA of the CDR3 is TGTGCCAGCACTTCCTCGGGGGGGCGAAGGGATACGCAGTATTTT.

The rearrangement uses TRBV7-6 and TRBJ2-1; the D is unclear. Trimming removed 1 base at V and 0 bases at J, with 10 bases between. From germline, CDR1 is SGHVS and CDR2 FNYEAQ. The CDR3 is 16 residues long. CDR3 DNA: TGTGCCAGCAGCTTAGAAGCGAAGAGCTCCTACAATGAGCAGTTCTTC. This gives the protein CASSLEAKSSYNEQFF.

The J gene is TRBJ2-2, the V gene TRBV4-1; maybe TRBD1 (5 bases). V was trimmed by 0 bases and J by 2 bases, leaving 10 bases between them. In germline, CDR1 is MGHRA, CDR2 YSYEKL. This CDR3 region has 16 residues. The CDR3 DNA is TGCGCCAGCAGCCAAGACCAGGGCCCAAACACCGGGGAGCTGTTTTTT. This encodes CASSQDQGPNTGELFF.

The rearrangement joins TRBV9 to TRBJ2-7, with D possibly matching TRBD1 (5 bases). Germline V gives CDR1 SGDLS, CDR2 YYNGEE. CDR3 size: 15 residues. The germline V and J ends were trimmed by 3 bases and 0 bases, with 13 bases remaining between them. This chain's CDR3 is CASSADSPSSYEQYF. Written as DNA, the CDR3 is TGTGCCAGCAGCGCCGACAGCCCTAGCTCCTACGAGCAGTACTTC.

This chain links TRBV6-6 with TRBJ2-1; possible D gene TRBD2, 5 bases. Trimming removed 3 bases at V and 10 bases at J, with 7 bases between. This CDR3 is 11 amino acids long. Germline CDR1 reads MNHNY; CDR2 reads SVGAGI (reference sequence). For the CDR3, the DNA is TGTGCCAGCAGTTATTCGGGGGAGCAGTTCTTC. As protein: CASSYSGEQFF.

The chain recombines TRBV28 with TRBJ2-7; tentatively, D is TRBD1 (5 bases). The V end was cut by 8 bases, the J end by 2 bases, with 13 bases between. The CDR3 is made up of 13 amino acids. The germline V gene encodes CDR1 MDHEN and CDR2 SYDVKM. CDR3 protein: CASENGATYEQYF. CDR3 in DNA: TGTGCCAGCGAAAATGGGGCTACCTACGAGCAGTACTTC.

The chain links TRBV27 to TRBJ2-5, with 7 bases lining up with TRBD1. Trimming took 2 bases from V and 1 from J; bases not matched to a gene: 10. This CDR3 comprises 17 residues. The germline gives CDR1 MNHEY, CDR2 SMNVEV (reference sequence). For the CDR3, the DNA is TGTGCCAGCAGTTTAAGGCGACAGGGATCAATCCAAGAGACCCAGTACTTC. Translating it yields CASSLRRQGSIQETQYF.

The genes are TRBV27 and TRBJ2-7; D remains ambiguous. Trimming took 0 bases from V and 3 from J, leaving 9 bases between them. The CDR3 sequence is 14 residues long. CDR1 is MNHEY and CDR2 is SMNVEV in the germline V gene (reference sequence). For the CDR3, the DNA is TGTGCCAGCAGTTTATCGAACTCCCACTACGAGCAGTACTTC. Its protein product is CASSLSNSHYEQYF.

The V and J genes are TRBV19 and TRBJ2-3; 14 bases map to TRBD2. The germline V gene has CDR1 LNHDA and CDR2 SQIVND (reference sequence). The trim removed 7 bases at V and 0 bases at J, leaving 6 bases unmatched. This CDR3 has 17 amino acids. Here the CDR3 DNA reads TGTGCCAGTAAGACTAGCGGGGGGGCCGGGAGCACAGATACGCAGTATTTT. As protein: CASKTSGGAGSTDTQYF. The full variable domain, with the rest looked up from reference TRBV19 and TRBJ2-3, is DGGITQSPKYLFRKEGQNVTLSCEQNLNHDAMYWYRQDPGQGLRLIYYSQIVNDFQKGDIAEGYSVSREKKESFPLTVTSAQKNPTAFYLCASKTSGGAGSTDTQYFGPGTRLTVL.

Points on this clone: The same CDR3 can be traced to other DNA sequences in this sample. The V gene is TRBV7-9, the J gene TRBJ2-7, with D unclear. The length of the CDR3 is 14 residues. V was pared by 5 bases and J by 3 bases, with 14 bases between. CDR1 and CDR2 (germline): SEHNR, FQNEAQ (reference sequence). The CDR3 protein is CASSLLGSHYEQYF. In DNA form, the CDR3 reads TGTGCCAGCAGCCTTCTAGGATCCCACTACGAGCAGTACTTC.

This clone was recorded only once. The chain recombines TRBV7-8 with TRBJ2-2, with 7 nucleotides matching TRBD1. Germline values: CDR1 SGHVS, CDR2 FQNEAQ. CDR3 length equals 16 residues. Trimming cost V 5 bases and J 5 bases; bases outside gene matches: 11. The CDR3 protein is CASSPTGNRGTGELFF. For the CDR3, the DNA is TGTGCCAGCAGCCCGACAGGGAACCGTGGGACCGGGGAGCTGTTTTTT. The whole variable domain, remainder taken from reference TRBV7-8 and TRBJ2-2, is GAGVSQSPRYKVAKRGQDVALRCDPISGHVSLFWYQQALGQGPEFLTYFQNEAQLDKSGLPSDRFFAERPEGSVSTLKIQRTQQEDSAVYLCASSPTGNRGTGELFFGEGSRLTVL.

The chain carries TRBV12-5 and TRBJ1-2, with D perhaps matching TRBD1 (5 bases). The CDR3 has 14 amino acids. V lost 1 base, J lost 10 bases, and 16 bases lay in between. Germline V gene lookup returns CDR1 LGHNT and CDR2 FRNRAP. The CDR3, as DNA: TGTGCTAGTGGTTTGGGAGGGGACCGCACCTCCTACACCTTC. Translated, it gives CASGLGGDRTSYTF.

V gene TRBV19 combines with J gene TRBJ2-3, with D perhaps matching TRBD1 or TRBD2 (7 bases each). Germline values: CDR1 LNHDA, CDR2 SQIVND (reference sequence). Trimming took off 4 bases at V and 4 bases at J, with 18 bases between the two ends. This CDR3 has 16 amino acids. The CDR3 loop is CASSTRGRVGADTQYF. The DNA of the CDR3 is TGTGCCAGTAGTACCAGGGGGAGGGTTGGGGCAGATACGCAGTATTTT.

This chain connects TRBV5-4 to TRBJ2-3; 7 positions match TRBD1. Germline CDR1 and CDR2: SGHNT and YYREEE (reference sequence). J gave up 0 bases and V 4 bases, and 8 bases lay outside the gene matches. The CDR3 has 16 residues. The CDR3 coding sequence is TGTGCCAGCAGCACCCCAAGGGGGCGGAGCACAGATACGCAGTATTTT. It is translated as CASSTPRGRSTDTQYF.

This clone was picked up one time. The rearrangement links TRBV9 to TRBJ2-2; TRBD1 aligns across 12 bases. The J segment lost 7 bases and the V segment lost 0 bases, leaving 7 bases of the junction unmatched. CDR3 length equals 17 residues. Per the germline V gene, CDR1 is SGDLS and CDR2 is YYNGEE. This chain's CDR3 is CASSVAGTGGAGGELFF. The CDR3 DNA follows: TGTGCCAGCAGCGTAGCCGGGACAGGGGGCGCGGGCGGGGAGCTGTTTTTT.

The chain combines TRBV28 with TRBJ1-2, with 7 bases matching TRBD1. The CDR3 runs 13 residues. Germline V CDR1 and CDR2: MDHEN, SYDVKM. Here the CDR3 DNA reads TGTACCACAGGGGTTGGTACTAACTATGGCTACACCTTC. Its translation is CTTGVGTNYGYTF.

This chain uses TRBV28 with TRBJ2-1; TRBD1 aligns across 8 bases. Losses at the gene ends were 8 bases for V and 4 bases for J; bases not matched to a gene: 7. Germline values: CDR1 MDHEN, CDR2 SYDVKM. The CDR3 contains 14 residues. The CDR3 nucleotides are TGTGCCAGCGAAGACAGGGGAGGTTACAATGAGCAGTTCTTC. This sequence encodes CASEDRGGYNEQFF.

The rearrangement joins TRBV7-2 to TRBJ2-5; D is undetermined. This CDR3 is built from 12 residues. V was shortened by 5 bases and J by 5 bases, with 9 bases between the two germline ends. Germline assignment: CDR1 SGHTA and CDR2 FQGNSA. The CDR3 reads CASSSTKETQYF. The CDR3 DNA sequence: TGTGCCAGCAGCAGTACGAAGGAGACCCAGTACTTC.

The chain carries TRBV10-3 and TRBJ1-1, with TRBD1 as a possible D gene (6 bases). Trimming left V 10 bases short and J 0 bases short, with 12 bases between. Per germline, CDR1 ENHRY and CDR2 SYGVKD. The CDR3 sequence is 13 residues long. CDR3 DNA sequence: TGTGCCACTAAGACAGGCATGAACACTGAAGCTTTCTTT. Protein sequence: CATKTGMNTEAFF.

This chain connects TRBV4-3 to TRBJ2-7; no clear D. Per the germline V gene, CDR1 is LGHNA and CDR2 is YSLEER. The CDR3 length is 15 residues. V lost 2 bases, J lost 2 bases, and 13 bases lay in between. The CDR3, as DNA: TGCGCCAGCAGCCAAAGTTTTGGGGAAGCCTACGAGCAGTACTTC. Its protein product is CASSQSFGEAYEQYF.

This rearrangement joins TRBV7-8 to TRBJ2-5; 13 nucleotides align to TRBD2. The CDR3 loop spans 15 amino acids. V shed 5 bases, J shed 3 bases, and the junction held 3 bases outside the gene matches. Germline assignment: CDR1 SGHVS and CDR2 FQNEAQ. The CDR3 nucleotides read TGTGCCAGCAGCATGGGACTAGCGGGGAAAGAGACCCAGTACTTC. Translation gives CASSMGLAGKETQYF. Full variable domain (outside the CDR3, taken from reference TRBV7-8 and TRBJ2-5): GAGVSQSPRYKVAKRGQDVALRCDPISGHVSLFWYQQALGQGPEFLTYFQNEAQLDKSGLPSDRFFAERPEGSVSTLKIQRTQQEDSAVYLCASSMGLAGKETQYFGPGTRLLVL.

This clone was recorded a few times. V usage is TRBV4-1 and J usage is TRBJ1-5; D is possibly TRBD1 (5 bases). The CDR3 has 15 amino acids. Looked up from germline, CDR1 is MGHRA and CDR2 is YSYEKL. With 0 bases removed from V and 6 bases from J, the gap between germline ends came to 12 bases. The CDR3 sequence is CASSQEGAGLQPQHF. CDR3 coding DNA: TGCGCCAGCAGCCAAGAAGGGGCAGGACTTCAGCCCCAGCATTTT.

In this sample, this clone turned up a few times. The CDR3 DNA reads as TGTGCCAGCAGCCGTGGGGGGCTTAATGAAAAACTGTTTTTT. Translated, it gives CASSRGGLNEKLFF. The genes are TRBV7-2 and TRBJ1-4, with D perhaps TRBD1 (6 bases). Trimming took off 5 bases at V and 4 bases at J, with 11 bases between the two ends. CDR1 and CDR2 (germline): SGHTA, FQGNSA. The CDR3 has 14 amino acids.

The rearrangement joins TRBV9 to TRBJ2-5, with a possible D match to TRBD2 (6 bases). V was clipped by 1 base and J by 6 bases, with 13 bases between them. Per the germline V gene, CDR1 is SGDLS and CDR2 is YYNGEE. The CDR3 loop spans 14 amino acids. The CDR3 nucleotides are TGTGCCAGCAGCGTACGTTGGGAGGTGAAGACCCAGTACTTC. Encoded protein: CASSVRWEVKTQYF.

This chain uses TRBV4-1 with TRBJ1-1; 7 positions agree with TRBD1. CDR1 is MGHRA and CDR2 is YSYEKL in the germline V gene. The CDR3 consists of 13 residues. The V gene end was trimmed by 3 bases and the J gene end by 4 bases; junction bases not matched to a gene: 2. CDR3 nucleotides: TGCGCCAGCAGCCAGGGACAGCGCACTGAAGCTTTCTTT. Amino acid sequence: CASSQGQRTEAFF.

This CDR3 reads CASSFPNNEQFF. DNA of the CDR3: TGTGCCAGCAGCTTCCCCAACAATGAGCAGTTCTTC. The chain joins TRBV5-4 to TRBJ2-1; D not certain. CDR3 length: 12 amino acids. Per germline, CDR1 SGHNT and CDR2 YYREEE (reference sequence). Trimming left V 2 bases short and J 5 bases short, with 5 bases between.

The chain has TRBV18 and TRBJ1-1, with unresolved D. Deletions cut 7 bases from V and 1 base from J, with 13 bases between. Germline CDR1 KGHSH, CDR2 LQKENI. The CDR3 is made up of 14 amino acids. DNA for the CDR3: TGTGCCAGCTTCCAAGGACCGGCGAACACTGAAGCTTTCTTT. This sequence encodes CASFQGPANTEAFF.